Below, 10 T cell receptor beta chains from the same sample are listed, as sequenced in a study of CD4 and CD8 cells across lung adenocarcinoma regions. One entry per CDR3 protein results from TCRdb running MiXCR on the PCR reads. Of some 7,000 distinct CDR3 sequences in the sample, approximately 49% were seen once. Source material: CD8+ T cells from the center of a lung tumor. All receptors come from a male donor with lung adenocarcinoma. The CD4 and CD8 labels of this study may be unreliable.

CDR3 sequence (DNA): TGTGCCAGCACCGTTGGCCGGTCAGGGGGGGCAGATACGCAGTATTTT. It specifies CASTVGRSGGADTQYF. The J gene is TRBJ2-3, the V gene TRBV6-1, with D perhaps assigned TRBD1 or TRBD2 (7 bases each). The CDR3 spans 16 residues. V lost 7 bases and J 4 bases, leaving 21 bases between the germline ends. Germline V gene sequence: CDR1 MNHNS, CDR2 SASEGT.

This clonotype was counted between two and nine times. This sequence joins TRBV11-2 and TRBJ2-1, with D perhaps matching TRBD1 (6 bases). V was shortened by 5 bases and J by 6 bases, with 20 bases between the two germline ends. Germline CDR1 is SGHAT and CDR2 is FQNNGV. The CDR3 sequence is 16 residues long. CDR3 in amino acids: CASSPWDNLLGNEQFF. The CDR3 region has the DNA TGTGCCAGCAGCCCCTGGGACAACCTTTTAGGCAATGAGCAGTTCTTC.

The chain couples TRBV6-1 to TRBJ2-1; the D is unclear. This CDR3 has 15 amino acids. CDR1 is MNHNS, CDR2 SASEGT, per germline. Between the trimmed V and J ends, which lost 4 bases and 0 bases, there was a span of 10 bases. The CDR3 DNA follows: TGTGCCAGCAGTGTCGTCCGGAGCTCCTACAATGAGCAGTTCTTC. It translates to CASSVVRSSYNEQFF.

Details on this clonotype: A much larger clone differs from this one at a single base, so this may be a read error. This chain uses TRBV6-1 with TRBJ2-1, with a possible D match to TRBD1 (6 bases). The J call is uncertain, as TRBJ2-7 better fits the DNA end. CDR1 is MNHNS, CDR2 SASEGT, per germline. The CDR3 consists of 15 residues. CDR3 sequence (DNA): TGTGCCAGCAGTCTAGGACAGCCACCTTACAATGAGCAGTACTTC. Its protein is CASSLGQPPYNEQYF.

This chain connects TRBV4-1 to TRBJ2-7; D gene unclear. V lost 4 bases and J lost 2, with 12 bases in between. Germline V gives CDR1 MGHRA, CDR2 YSYEKL. The CDR3 spans 14 residues. Written as DNA, the CDR3 is TGCGCCAGCAGCCCCGACACGGTAACCTACGAGCAGTACTTC. Translating gives CASSPDTVTYEQYF.

This clonotype came up many times. The chain carries TRBV7-2 and TRBJ2-1; 10 nucleotides line up with TRBD2. CDR1 SGHTA and CDR2 FQGNSA come from the germline V gene. This CDR3 spans 17 amino acids. V lost 2 bases to trimming and J lost 5 bases; unmatched junction nucleotides: 9. CDR3 sequence reads: CASSLRPSGRGDNEQFF. CDR3 coding DNA: TGTGCCAGCAGCTTACGCCCTAGCGGGAGAGGGGACAATGAGCAGTTCTTC.

The table lists this clonotype with a count of one. The junction does not match germline at one end; this may be a read error. This chain connects TRBV25-1 to TRBJ2-3; TRBD1 might be the D (5 bases). In germline, CDR1 is MGHDK, CDR2 SYGVNS. The CDR3 length is 14 residues. CDR3 sequence reads: CASSESVDTDTQFF. Here the CDR3 DNA reads TGTGCCAGCAGTGAATCTGTGGACACAGATACGCAGTTTTTT.

The chain recombines TRBV5-3 with TRBJ2-1; D is unresolved. TRBV5-3 is known as an ORF, though its function is uncertain. The CDR3 is made up of 14 amino acids. V gave up 6 bases and J gave up 7 bases, with 17 bases separating them. The DNA of the CDR3 is TGTGCCAGAATAGAGAAGGGCCCGAGAAATGAGCAGTTCTTC. This translates into CARIEKGPRNEQFF.

The chain links TRBV6-1 to TRBJ2-1, with unresolved D. The better agreement between TRBJ2-7 and the DNA end casts doubt on the J call. Germline values: CDR1 MNHNS, CDR2 SASEGT. The CDR3 runs 11 residues. The CDR3, as DNA: TGTGCCAGCACAGTCTTCTACGAGCAGTACTTC. As protein: CASTVFYEQYF.

The CDR3 here is CASRYGSGTTDTQYF. CDR3 DNA sequence: TGTGCCAGCAGATACGGTAGCGGAACCACAGATACGCAGTATTTT. This chain joins TRBV6-5 and TRBJ2-3, with D maybe TRBD2 (6 bases). The CDR3 runs 15 residues. V was pared by 6 bases and J by 2 bases, with 15 bases between. Germline lookup yields CDR1 MNHEY and CDR2 SVGAGI.